This T cell receptor (beta chain) was captured in a study of shared clonotypes between healthy human individuals (dated by TCRdb to the early 2020s). Describing the broader study: A few men and two women, aged 18 to 49 years, made up the cohort. For each donor, CD4 naive and CD4 memory were each run on three plates, CD8 naive on two plates, and CD8 memory on one plate. To estimate repertoire size and how much clonotype sharing occurs between individuals, the study deeply sequenced the blood TCR repertoires of several healthy adults. Different laboratories and diverse techniques were used to prepare libraries and sequence TCR repertoires, to increase sequencing depth and limit assay-specific biases. Leukapheresis yielded between about 0.94 and 10 billion PBMCs per donor. The research as a whole found: Naive subsets generally had larger estimated clonotype richness than memory subsets. Only blood was sampled, and tissue TCR repertoires likely differ from those in blood. Compared with non-shared clonotypes, clonotypes shared by all four sorted-subset donors had higher generation probabilities. Rarefaction of sorted-subset datasets indicated incomplete sequencing despite the large sequencing depth. The genetic and exposure-history diversity represented was limited by the small number of donors. Based on pairwise subsampling, the degree of clonotype sharing among donors was expected to be affected by sequencing depth. Roughly 5% of naive CD4, 3.5% of naive CD8, 2% to 2.5% of memory CD4, and around 0.42% of memory CD8 clonotypes were shared across four donors.

A distance of 13 bases separates the germline ends of V and J, which lose 4 bases and 2 bases respectively. Including the terminal cysteine and phenylalanine, the CDR3 comprises 14 residues. Just CDR3 DNA is preserved here, 42 bases in frame from base 1. The germline V gene provides CDR1 SGHRS and CDR2 YFSETQ. Using the deep immunoSEQ assay, multiplex PCR amplified TCR CDR3 regions from genomic DNA. For each cell subset, the extracted genomic DNA was distributed evenly across all wells of several immunoSEQ 96-well plates, and each plate served as one replicate. Each replicate PCR for sorted subsets received roughly 0.2 ug genomic DNA, equal to tens of thousands of T cell genomes. The purified libraries were quantified using a Qubit 3.0 fluorometer, sized with a Bioanalyzer 2100, and then quantified again using the KAPA Library Quantification kit. Every immunoSEQ 96-well plate was sequenced on a dedicated single-read 150-cycle Illumina NextSeq 550 flow cell. As for the original processing: Because the immunoSEQ output included only junctional sequences and no quality scores, the filtering could not be the same as the filtering used for full-length reads. Sequences were annotated with PyIR, a Python wrapper for IgBLAST v1.9, using IMGT germline references to assign V/J genes and CDR3. Reads with weak V/J assignments (E-value above 1e-6), missing CDR3, stop codons, out-of-frame junctions, or ambiguous translated residues were removed. V3J clonotypes were defined as sequences sharing the same inferred V gene, J gene, and CDR3 amino acid sequence. To compute the percentage overlap between repertoires, the number of shared unique clonotypes was divided by the size of the smaller repertoire. Richness of each repertoire was evaluated using RTK rarefaction, the Chao1 estimator, and Recon v2.1 estimates of unobserved clonotypes. Generation probabilities were computed with OLGA for all TCRbeta clonotypes obtained by the gDNA method from a few donors. TCRdb provides this immuneACCESS table in a form limited to in-frame rearrangements. Some clones are lacking; in checked studies, under half of them reflect an unresolved V gene, and why the rest are absent is not known. For V, J and clone size, that table is used; D and trimming come from the DNA. This sample gives 950,000 to 1,300,000 clones in total; approximately 68% of them show up just once. The ten top clones hold roughly 1.5% of the sample.

The donors were healthy, HIV-negative adults who had no recently reported acute infections or vaccinations. Every donor was a Caucasian adult living in Nashville, Tennessee, USA. CD4+ T cells were enriched by magnetic negative selection, after which naive cells were positively selected on CD45RA and the negative fraction was taken as the memory subset. Blood was obtained by leukapheresis, after which PBMCs were separated by Ficoll-Histopaque density gradient centrifugation and cryopreserved in liquid nitrogen vapor phase. Analytical flow cytometry was used to check the purity and quantity of each magnetically sorted T cell population. Each sorted fraction had its genomic DNA isolated and then quantified by UV absorbance on a Nanodrop 2000c. As concerns this clone: Its binding antigen is unknown. Nothing much larger sits one base from this clone, and base qualities are not available.

This TCR was sampled from a man aged 18 to 30 in good health. The V and J segments used are TRBV5-1 and TRBJ2-7, with a tentative D call of TRBD1 or TRBD2, each matching 5 bases. The material sequenced was memory CD4+ T cells sorted from blood. Read against the paper, the sample's cell subset or site label means: CD45RA-negative fraction. The CDR3 sequence is CASSPEGPTYEQYF. The nucleotide sequence is TGCGCCAGCAGCCCAGAGGGGCCCACCTACGAGCAGTACTTC.